Given below is one TCR beta chain in context. Its specific antigen is unknown. No base quality information exists; no much larger clone differs at one position. The sample belongs to a study of OX40 agonist ivuxolimab in advanced cancers. A note on the overall study: The costimulatory receptor OX40 (CD134) was targeted by ivuxolimab, a fully human IgG2 agonistic monoclonal antibody. Intravenous ivuxolimab was administered to patients every 2 weeks at six dose levels: 0.01, 0.1, 0.3, 1.5, 3 and 10 mg/kg. Of the 50 to 55 patients in dose escalation, 19 had hepatocellular carcinoma, roughly 15 had melanoma, 9 had renal cell carcinoma and 9 had head and neck cancer. A male proportion of 70% to 90% and a mean age of about 60 years, ranging from roughly 20 to 80, were recorded for the dose-escalation cohort. Patients were allowed to have had prior anti-PD-1, anti-PD-L1 or anti-CTLA-4 therapy, and 40% of the dose-escalation patients had been treated with checkpoint inhibitors. Partial responses were achieved by three dose-escalation patients, of whom one had hepatocellular carcinoma and two had cutaneous melanoma. Peripheral TCRbeta sequencing aimed to test whether ivuxolimab altered TCR sequence diversity and caused clonal T-cell expansion. The monotherapy dose-escalation portion (N ≈ 50 patients) of the phase I ivuxolimab trial is reported in the paper. Beyond this particular receptor, the publication reports: The antigen specificity of the clonally expanded peripheral T cells was not determined. After ivuxolimab, more expanded clones were found on average in CD8+ T cells than in CD4+ T cells. At doses from 0.1 to 3.0 mg/kg, clonal expansion was seen in both CD4+ and CD8+ blood T cells between baseline and week 6. In the 0.1-3.0 mg/kg groups, partial responders had among the lowest normalized peripheral clonal expansion, particularly in CD8+ T cells. Low levels of normalized T-cell clonal expansion were also seen in some patients who did not respond.

The trial excluded patients who had a history of autoimmune disease or were on systemic immunosuppression. Peripheral blood for TCR sequencing was drawn from every dose cohort at baseline, at cycle 4 day 1 and at cycle 7 day 1. The samples were taken from a phase I, first-in-human, multicenter, open-label dose-escalation trial of ivuxolimab. Adults with locally advanced or metastatic melanoma, renal cell carcinoma, hepatocellular carcinoma or head and neck squamous cell carcinoma were enrolled in the trial. CD4+ and CD8+ T cells were sorted separately from peripheral blood before TCR sequencing. Measured from the cysteine to the phenylalanine, the CDR3 is 16 residues long. The entry retains the CDR3 DNA only, 48 bases that are in frame from base 1. CDR1 SGHNT and CDR2 YYREEE are derived from the germline V gene (reference sequence). V lost 0 bases and J lost 6 bases; the stretch between them is 19 bases long.

To sequence the TCRbeta CDR3 region, genomic DNA was isolated from the sorted cells. TCRbeta CDR3 regions were sequenced using the immunoSEQ Assay. This immuneACCESS table, as held by TCRdb, lists in-frame sequences with V and J called but not all clones. Of the missing ones, under half trace to an unresolved V gene in checked studies; the others have no known cause. The sample table lists 50,000 to 75,000 clones, roughly 90% of them with a count of one. In total, the top ten clones hold 0.55% to 0.8% of the sample. Source: CD4+ or CD8+ T cells sorted from blood, taken in a trial of the OX40 agonist ivuxolimab. The sequence is built from TRBV5-4 and TRBJ2-7; matching of 7 bases hints at TRBD2 as the D gene. The receptor's source is an adult with an advanced solid tumor such as melanoma, head and neck, liver or kidney cancer. The nucleotides are TGTGCCAGCAGCTTGGTGAATCTGGGGGGGCTTGGCGAGCAGTACTTC. This translates into CASSLVNLGGLGEQYF.